The table lists the clone carrying this T cell receptor (beta chain) with many counts. As the template, RNA transcripts were used to amplify TCR beta CDR3 regions. First-round RT-PCR employed HTBI primers, with a second-round multiplex PCR after it. TCRdb re-called the multiplex PCR reads with MiXCR, one entry per CDR3 protein. The sample holds about 1.1 million distinct CDR3 sequences, 36% seen once. The data originate from a study of Graves' ophthalmopathy and Graves' hyperthyroidism. People with hyperthyroidism were aged 18 to 65 and newly diagnosed, under 2 months' duration. The CDR3 has 14 residues. Germline assignment: CDR1 SEHNR and CDR2 FQNEAQ (reference sequence). Trimming removed 5 bases at V and 3 bases at J, with 11 bases between.

The material sequenced was peripheral blood or thyroid tissue (not recorded which). The V call is TRBV7-9, the J call TRBJ1-5; D gene uncertain. The sequence came from an adult man with Graves' hyperthyroidism. The CDR3 nucleotides read TGTGCCAGCAGCAGAGAGGGCCCCAATCAGCCCCAGCATTTT. This gives the protein CASSREGPNQPQHF. The variable domain in full, with the rest retrieved from reference TRBV7-9 and TRBJ1-5, is DTGVSQNPRHKITKRGQNVTFRCDPISEHNRLYWYRQTLGQGPEFLTYFQNEAQLEKSRLLSDRFSAERPKGSFSTLEIQRTEQGDSAMYLCASSREGPNQPQHFGDGTRLSIL.